The sequence of this TCR beta chain was determined in a study of blood T cell repertoires in COVID-19. Study details: The origin of the acute and convalescent COVID-19 samples was the United States, Italy and Spain. PBMCs, B-cell-depleted T cells, or T cells were the source of the cDNA or gDNA that made up the material.

Original methodology: By means of reference gene primer amplification, nucleated cell counts were estimated. Generated by immunoSEQ multiplex PCR, the TCRdb table keeps only in-frame clones and is missing some. For V, J and clone size, that table is used; D and trimming come from the DNA. The table records around 100,000 clones, about 85% of them present only once. This CDR3 is 12 amino acids long. Trimming cost V 5 bases and J 10 bases, with 12 bases left between them. CDR1 SGHVS and CDR2 FQNEAQ come from the germline V gene. This clone appeared a few times. This chain links TRBV7-8 with TRBJ2-1; D is perhaps TRBD2 (6 bases). Sequenced: peripheral blood. This TCR came from a man aged 35-49 years with acute or convalescent COVID-19. The CDR3 here is CASSPVAGEQFF. As DNA, the CDR3 is TGTGCCAGCAGCCCCGTCGCGGGAGAGCAGTTCTTC.